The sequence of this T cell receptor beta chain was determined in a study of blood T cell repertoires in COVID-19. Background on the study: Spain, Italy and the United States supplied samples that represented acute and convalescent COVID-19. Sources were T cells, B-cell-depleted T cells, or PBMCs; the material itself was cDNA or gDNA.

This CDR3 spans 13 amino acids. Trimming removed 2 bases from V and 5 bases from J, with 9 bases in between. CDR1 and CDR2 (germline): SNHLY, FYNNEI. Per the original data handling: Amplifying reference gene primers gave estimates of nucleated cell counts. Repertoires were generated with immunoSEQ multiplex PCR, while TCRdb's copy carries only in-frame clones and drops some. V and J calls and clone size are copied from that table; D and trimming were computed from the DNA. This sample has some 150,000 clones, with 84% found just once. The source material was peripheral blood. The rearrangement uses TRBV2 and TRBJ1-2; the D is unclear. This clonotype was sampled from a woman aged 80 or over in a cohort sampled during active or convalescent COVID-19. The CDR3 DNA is TGTGCCAGCAGTGAATTTCGGGGTTATGGCTACACCTTC. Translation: CASSEFRGYGYTF.